The T cell receptor (beta chain) described here comes from a study of sequential checkpoint blockade in melanoma. In the study overall: First-line arms were nivolumab then ipilimumab, or the reverse, randomized 1:1.

The assay was immunoSEQ multiplex PCR, and TCRdb's table has in-frame clones only and misses some. Found here are 25,000 to 30,000 clones, approximately 75% of them singletons; the top ten hold about an eighth. Treatment in this sample: randomized to nivolumab then ipilimumab (arm A) or the reverse (arm B). Sorted cells were live CD3+CD8+, lacking CD19 and CD56, from PBMCs. Germline CDR1 reads SGDLS; CDR2 reads YYNGEE. The CDR3 extends over 13 amino acids. Trimming stripped 3 bases from V and 1 base from J, with 5 bases between. The chain joins TRBV9 to TRBJ1-3, with D possibly matching TRBD1 (5 bases). The receptor was isolated from a human donor with melanoma. The input for sequencing was CD8+ T cells sorted from blood (inferred from file names), taken from a patient given nivolumab and ipilimumab in sequence. For the CDR3, the DNA is TGTGCCAGCAGCGGGACATCTGGAAACACCATATATTTT. This codes for CASSGTSGNTIYF.